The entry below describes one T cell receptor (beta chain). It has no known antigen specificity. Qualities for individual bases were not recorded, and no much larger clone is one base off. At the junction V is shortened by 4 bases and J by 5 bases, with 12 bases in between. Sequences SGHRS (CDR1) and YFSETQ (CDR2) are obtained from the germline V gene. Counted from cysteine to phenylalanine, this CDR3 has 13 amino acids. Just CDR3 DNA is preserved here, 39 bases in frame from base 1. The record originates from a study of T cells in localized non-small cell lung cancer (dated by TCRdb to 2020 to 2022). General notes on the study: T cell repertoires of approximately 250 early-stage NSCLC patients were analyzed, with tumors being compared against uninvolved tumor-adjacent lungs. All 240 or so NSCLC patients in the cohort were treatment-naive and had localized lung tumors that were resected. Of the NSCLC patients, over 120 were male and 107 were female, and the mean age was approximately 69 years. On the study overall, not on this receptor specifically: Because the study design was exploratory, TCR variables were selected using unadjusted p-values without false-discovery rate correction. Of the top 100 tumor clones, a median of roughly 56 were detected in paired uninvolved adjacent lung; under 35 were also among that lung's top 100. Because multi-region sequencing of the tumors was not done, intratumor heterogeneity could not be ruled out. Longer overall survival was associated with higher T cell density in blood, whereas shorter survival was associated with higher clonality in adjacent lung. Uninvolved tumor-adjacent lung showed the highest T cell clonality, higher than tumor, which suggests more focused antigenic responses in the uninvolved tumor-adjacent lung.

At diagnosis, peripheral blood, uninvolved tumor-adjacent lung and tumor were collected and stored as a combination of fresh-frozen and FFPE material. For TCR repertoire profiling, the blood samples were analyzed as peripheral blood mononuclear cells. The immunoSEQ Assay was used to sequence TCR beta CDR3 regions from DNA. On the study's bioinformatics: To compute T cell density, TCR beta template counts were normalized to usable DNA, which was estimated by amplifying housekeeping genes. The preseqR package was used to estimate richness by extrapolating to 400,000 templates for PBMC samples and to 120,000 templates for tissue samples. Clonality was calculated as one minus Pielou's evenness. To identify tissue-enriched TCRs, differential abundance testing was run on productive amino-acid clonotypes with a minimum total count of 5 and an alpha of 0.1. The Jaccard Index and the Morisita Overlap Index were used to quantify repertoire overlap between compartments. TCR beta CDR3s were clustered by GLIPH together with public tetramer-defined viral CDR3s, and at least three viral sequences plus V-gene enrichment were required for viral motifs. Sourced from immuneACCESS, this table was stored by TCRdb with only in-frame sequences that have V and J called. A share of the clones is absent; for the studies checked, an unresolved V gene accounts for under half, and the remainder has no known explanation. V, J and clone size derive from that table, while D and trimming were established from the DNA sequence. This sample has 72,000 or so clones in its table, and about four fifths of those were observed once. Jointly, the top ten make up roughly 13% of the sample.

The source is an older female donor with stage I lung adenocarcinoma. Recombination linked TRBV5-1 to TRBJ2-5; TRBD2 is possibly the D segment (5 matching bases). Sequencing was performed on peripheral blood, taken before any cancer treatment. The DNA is TGCGCCAGCAGCGTTTTGGGAGACGAGACCCAGTACTTC. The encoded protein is CASSVLGDETQYF.